This T cell receptor beta chain was documented in a study of blood T cells in healthy people across ages. CDR3 size: 11 residues. Between the trimmed V and J ends, which lost 4 bases and 1 base, there was a span of 4 bases. CDR1 is SQVTM and CDR2 is ANQGSEA in the germline V gene. Together with a sample-barcoded 5' primer, a J-beta primer mix was included in a second PCR lasting roughly 6 to 12 cycles. The yield of each sample was at least 2.5 million CDR3-containing paired-end reads. MiXCR, applied by TCRdb to the 5' RACE reads, yields one record per CDR3 protein. Among some 780,000 distinct CDR3 sequences listed, more than 55% were seen once.

The J gene is TRBJ1-1, the V gene TRBV29-1; the D is unclear. Material: blood. This TCR was sampled from a man aged 40-50 years in good health. Here the CDR3 reads CSVAENTEAFF. The CDR3 DNA follows: TGCAGCGTTGCGGAGAACACTGAAGCTTTCTTT. Full variable domain (outside the CDR3, taken from reference TRBV29-1 and TRBJ1-1): SAVISQKPSRDICQRGTSLTIQCQVDSQVTMMFWYRQQPGQSLTLIATANQGSEATYESGFVIDKFPISRPNLTFSTLTVSNMSPEDSSIYLCSVAENTEAFFGQGTRLTVV.